What follows are 11 T cell receptor beta chains derived from one specimen sequenced in a study of early T cells in non-severe SARS-CoV-2 infection. TCRdb itself ran the 5' RACE reads through MiXCR, one entry per CDR3 protein. The repertoire holds 20,000 to 25,000 distinct CDR3 sequences, approximately 4.8% seen once, with approximately 5% in the top ten. What was sequenced was whole blood. These TCRs come from an adult who was a healthcare worker with PCR-confirmed SARS-CoV-2 infection or an uninfected control (not recorded which).

This clonotype came up many times. The V gene is TRBV10-3, the J gene TRBJ1-1; 8 nucleotides match TRBD1. The CDR3 spans 16 residues. V lost 4 bases, J lost 1 base, and 8 bases stayed unmatched. The germline V gene encodes CDR1 ENHRY and CDR2 SYGVKD. The CDR3 region has the DNA TGTGCCATCAGTGGTGGGGACAGGCCCGGGAACACTGAAGCTTTCTTT. Amino acids: CAISGGDRPGNTEAFF.

This clonotype has at least ten counts. The DNA for the CDR3 is TGTGCCAGCAGCTCGGGACAGATCTACGAGCAGTACTTC. Its protein is CASSSGQIYEQYF. The chain carries TRBV7-2 and TRBJ2-7, with 7 nucleotides matching TRBD1. V dropped 4 bases and J dropped 3; count of bases not matched to a gene: 3. Germline CDR1 is SGHTA and CDR2 is FQGNSA. The CDR3 contains 13 residues.

This clonotype was detected only a few times. The CDR3 loop is CASSLGGGGTDTQYF. As DNA, the CDR3 is TGTGCCAGCAGCTTAGGCGGCGGGGGCACAGATACGCAGTATTTT. This chain uses TRBV7-7 with TRBJ2-3; D is perhaps TRBD2 (6 bases). This CDR3 contains 15 residues. The V gene lost 1 base and the J gene lost 1 base, with 9 bases spanning the gap. Germline CDR1 reads SSHAT; CDR2 reads FNYEAQ (reference sequence). Filled out from reference TRBV7-7 and TRBJ2-3, the complete variable domain reads GAGVSQSPRYKVTKRGQDVTLRCDPISSHATLYWYQQALGQGPEFLTYFNYEAQPDKSGLPSDRFSAERPEGSISTLTIQRTEQRDSAMYRCASSLGGGGTDTQYFGPGTRLTVL.

Ten or more counts support this clonotype. The rearrangement uses TRBV4-1 and TRBJ2-7; D might be TRBD1 or TRBD2, each matching 5 bases. The ends were cut back, 1 base at V and 3 bases at J, with 16 bases in the middle. Germline values: CDR1 MGHRA, CDR2 YSYEKL. The CDR3 runs to 16 residues. The chain's CDR3 is CASSQAGTLSVYEQYF. DNA for the CDR3: TGCGCCAGCAGCCAAGCAGGGACGCTTAGTGTCTACGAGCAGTACTTC.

This clonotype was recorded many times. This chain links TRBV18 with TRBJ1-6, with TRBD1 identical over 8 bases. J was trimmed by 9 bases and V by 5 bases; bases with no gene match: 6. In germline, CDR1 is KGHSH, CDR2 LQKENI. This CDR3 spans 14 amino acids. The DNA of the CDR3 is TGTGCCAGCTCAAACCAGGGGGCTGGTTCACCCCTCCACTTT. Translation: CASSNQGAGSPLHF. The full variable domain, rest sourced from reference TRBV18 and TRBJ1-6, is NAGVMQNPRHLVRRRGQEARLRCSPMKGHSHVYWYRQLPEEGLKFMVYLQKENIIDESGMPKERFSAEFPKEGPSILRIQQVVRGDSAAYFCASSNQGAGSPLHFGNGTRLTVT.

There are a few counts of this clonotype. The chain employs TRBV5-1 and TRBJ1-6; 10 bases map to TRBD1. CDR1 is SGHRS, CDR2 YFSETQ, per germline. V was clipped by 4 bases and J by 7 bases; unmatched bases: 2. CDR3 size: 14 residues. CDR3 region: CASSPGQGNSPLHF. The CDR3 DNA sequence: TGCGCCAGCAGCCCGGGACAGGGGAATTCACCCCTCCACTTT.

This clonotype was picked up many times. The chain couples TRBV15 to TRBJ2-5; no clear D gene. Looked up from germline, CDR1 is LNHNV and CDR2 is YYDKDF (reference sequence). The CDR3 has 13 amino acids. V shed 1 base and J shed 5 bases, with 8 bases lying between them. CDR3 loop: CATSRGRGETQYF. The CDR3 nucleotides read TGTGCCACCAGCAGAGGCCGTGGGGAGACCCAGTACTTC.

This clonotype was counted many times. The chain has TRBV20-1 and TRBJ2-3; D unresolved. V gave up 6 bases and J gave up 1 base, with 23 bases separating them. This CDR3 region has 17 residues. CDR1 is DFQATT and CDR2 is SNEGSKA in the germline V gene (reference sequence). The CDR3 loop is CSAPRAGRLSRTDTQYF. The CDR3 DNA reads as TGCAGTGCCCCTCGGGCTGGTAGGTTGTCTCGCACAGATACGCAGTATTTT.

The chain recombines TRBV7-8 with TRBJ1-1; no firm D call. Germline CDR1 and CDR2: SGHVS and FQNEAQ. The CDR3 consists of 11 residues. With 6 bases removed from V and 0 bases from J, the gap between germline ends came to 2 bases. The CDR3 DNA follows: TGTGCCAGCAGAATGAACACTGAAGCTTTCTTT. Translation gives CASRMNTEAFF.

Points on this clonotype: A junction end diverges from the germline sequence, so it may reflect a read error. The chain recombines TRBV18 with TRBJ2-1; D gene unclear. CDR1 and CDR2 (germline): KGHSH, LQKENI. The CDR3 consists of 13 residues. This CDR3 is CASSPPSYNVQFF. The CDR3 DNA sequence: TGTGCCAGCTCACCACCGTCCTACAATGTGCAGTTCTTC. Using reference TRBV18 and TRBJ2-1 for the parts outside the CDR3, the full variable domain is NAGVMQNPRHLVRRRGQEARLRCSPMKGHSHVYWYRQLPEEGLKFMVYLQKENIIDESGMPKERFSAEFPKEGPSILRIQQVVRGDSAAYFCASSPPSYNVQFFGPGTRLTVL.

This clonotype qualifies as medium-sized. The chain employs TRBV4-2 and TRBJ2-1, with 7 bases that match TRBD2. The CDR3 is 15 amino acids. Per germline, CDR1 LGHNA and CDR2 YNFKEQ. After removal of 0 bases from V and 7 bases from J, the junction contained 6 bases not matched to a gene. The CDR3 loop reads CASSQEERGPNEQFF. The CDR3 DNA reads TGTGCCAGCAGCCAAGAGGAGCGGGGACCAAATGAGCAGTTCTTC.